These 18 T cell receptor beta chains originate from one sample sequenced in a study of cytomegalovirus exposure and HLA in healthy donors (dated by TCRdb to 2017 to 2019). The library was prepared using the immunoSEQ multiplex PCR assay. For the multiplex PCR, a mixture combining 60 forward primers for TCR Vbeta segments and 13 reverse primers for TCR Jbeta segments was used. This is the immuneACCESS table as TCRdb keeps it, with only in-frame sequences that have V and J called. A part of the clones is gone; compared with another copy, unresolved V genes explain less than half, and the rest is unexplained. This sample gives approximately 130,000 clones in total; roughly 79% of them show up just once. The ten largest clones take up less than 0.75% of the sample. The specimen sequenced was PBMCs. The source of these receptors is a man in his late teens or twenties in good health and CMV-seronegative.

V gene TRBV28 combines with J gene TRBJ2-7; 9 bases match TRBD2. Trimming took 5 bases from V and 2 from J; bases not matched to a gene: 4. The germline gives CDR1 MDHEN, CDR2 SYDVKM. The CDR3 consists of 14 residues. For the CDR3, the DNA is TGTGCCAGCAGTCTGACTAGCGGCACCTACGAGCAGTACTTC. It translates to CASSLTSGTYEQYF. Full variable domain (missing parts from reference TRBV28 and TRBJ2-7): DVKVTQSSRYLVKRTGEKVFLECVQDMDHENMFWYRQDPGLGLRLIYFSYDVKMKEKGDIPEGYSVSREKKERFSLILESASTNQTSMYLCASSLTSGTYEQYFGPGTRLTVT.

The CDR3 DNA follows: TGTGCCAGCAGTAACCTCGGACAGGGGTCGTCCGCTTTCTTT. It encodes CASSNLGQGSSAFF. The chain carries TRBV25-1 and TRBJ1-1, with TRBD1 matching over 9 bases. Trimming removed 5 bases from V and 11 bases from J; junction bases left unmatched: 12. Germline values: CDR1 MGHDK, CDR2 SYGVNS. The CDR3 contains 14 residues.

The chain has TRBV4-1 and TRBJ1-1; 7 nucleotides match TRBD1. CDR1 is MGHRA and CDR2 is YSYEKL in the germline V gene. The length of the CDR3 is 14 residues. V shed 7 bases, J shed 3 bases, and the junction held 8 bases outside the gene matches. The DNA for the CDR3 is TGCGCCAGCAACCCGCCGGGACAGCACACTGAAGCTTTCTTT. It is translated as CASNPPGQHTEAFF.

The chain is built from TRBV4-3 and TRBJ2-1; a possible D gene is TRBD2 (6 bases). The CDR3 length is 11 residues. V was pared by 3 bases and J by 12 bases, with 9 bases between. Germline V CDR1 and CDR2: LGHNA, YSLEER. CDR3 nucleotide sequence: TGCGCCAGCAGCCAGGGGGGTTCGCAGTTCTTC. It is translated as CASSQGGSQFF.

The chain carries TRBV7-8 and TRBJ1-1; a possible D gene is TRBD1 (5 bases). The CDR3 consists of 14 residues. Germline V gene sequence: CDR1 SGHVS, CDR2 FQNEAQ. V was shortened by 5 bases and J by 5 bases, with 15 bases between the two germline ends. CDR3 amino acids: CASSPTGVGTEAFF. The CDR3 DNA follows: TGTGCCAGCAGCCCAACAGGCGTGGGGACTGAAGCTTTCTTT.

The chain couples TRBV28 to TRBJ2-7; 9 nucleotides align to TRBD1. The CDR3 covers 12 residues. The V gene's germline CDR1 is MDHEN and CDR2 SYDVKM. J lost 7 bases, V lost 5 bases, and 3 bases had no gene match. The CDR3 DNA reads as TGTGCCAGCAGTCGGACAGGGGAAGAGCAGTACTTC. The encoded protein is CASSRTGEEQYF.

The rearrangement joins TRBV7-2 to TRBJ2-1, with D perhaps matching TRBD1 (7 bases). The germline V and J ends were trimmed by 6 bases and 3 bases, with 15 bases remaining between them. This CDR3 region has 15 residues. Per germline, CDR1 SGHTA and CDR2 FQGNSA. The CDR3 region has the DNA TGTGCCAGCAGTTATAACAGGGGAGGCTACAATGAGCAGTTCTTC. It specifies CASSYNRGGYNEQFF.

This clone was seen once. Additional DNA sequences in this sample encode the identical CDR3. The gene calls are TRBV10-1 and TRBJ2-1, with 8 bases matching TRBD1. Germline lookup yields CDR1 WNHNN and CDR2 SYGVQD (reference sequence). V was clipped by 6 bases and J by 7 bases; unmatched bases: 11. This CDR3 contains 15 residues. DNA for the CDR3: TGCGCCAGCAGCTTGGACAGGGTACGGAGGAATGAGCAGTTCTTC. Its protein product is CASSLDRVRRNEQFF.

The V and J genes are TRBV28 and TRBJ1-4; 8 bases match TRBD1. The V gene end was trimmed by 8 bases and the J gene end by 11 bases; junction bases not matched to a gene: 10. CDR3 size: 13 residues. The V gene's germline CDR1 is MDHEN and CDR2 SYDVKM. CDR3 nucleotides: TGTGCCAGCGGACGGCCAGGGGGCTCGAAACTGTTTTTT. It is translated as CASGRPGGSKLFF.

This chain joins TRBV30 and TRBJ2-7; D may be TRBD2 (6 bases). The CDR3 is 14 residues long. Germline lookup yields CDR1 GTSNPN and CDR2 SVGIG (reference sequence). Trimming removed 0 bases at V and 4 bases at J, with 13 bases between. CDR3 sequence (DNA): TGTGCCTGGAGTGTAGGCGGGGCGGCGTACGAGCAGTACTTC. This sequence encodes CAWSVGGAAYEQYF.

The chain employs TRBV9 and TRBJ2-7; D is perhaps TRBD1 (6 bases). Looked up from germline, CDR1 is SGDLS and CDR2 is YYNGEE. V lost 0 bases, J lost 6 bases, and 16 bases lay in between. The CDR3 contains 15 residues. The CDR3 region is CASSVGNREIIEQYF. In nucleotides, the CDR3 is TGTGCCAGCAGCGTAGGAAACAGGGAGATAATCGAGCAGTACTTC. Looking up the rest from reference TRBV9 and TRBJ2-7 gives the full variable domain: DSGVTQTPKHLITATGQRVTLRCSPRSGDLSVYWYQQSLDQGLQFLIQYYNGEERAKGNILERFSAQQFPDLHSELNLSSLELGDSALYFCASSVGNREIIEQYFGPGTRLTVT.

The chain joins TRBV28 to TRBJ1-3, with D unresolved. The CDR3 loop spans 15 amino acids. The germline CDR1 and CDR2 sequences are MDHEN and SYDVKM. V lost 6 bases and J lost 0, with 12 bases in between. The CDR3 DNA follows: TGTGCCAGCAGCCCTATAGGGAGCTCTGGAAACACCATATATTTT. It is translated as CASSPIGSSGNTIYF.

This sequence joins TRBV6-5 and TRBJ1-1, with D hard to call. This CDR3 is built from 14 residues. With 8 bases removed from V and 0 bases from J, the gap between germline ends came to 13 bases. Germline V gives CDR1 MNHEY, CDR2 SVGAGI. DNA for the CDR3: TGTGCCAGCCTCCCGGCAGGAATGAACACTGAAGCTTTCTTT. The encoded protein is CASLPAGMNTEAFF.

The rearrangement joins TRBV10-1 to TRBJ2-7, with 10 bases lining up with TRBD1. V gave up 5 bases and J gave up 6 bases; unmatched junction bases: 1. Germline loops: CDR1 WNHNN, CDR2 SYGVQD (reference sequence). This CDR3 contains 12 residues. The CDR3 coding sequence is TGCGCCAGCAGTTGGGACAGGGGCGAGCAGTACTTC. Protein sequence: CASSWDRGEQYF.

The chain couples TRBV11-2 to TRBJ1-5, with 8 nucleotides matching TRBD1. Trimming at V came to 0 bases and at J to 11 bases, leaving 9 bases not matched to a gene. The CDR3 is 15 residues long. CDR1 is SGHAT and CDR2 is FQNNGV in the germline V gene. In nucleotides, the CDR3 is TGTGCCAGCAGCTTAGAATGGGCCGGGACAGGATCCCAGCATTTT. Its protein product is CASSLEWAGTGSQHF.

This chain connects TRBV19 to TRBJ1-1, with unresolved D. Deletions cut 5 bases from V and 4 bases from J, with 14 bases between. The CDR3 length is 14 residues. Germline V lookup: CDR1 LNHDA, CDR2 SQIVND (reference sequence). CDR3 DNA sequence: TGTGCCAGTAGTTGGGTGGGCGCGTCCACTGAAGCTTTCTTT. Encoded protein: CASSWVGASTEAFF.

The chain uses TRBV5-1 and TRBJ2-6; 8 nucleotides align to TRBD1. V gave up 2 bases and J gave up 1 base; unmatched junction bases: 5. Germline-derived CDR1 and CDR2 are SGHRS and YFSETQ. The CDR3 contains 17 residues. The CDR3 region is CASSFGTGKSGANVLTF. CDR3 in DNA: TGCGCCAGCAGCTTCGGGACAGGAAAATCTGGGGCCAACGTCCTGACTTTC.

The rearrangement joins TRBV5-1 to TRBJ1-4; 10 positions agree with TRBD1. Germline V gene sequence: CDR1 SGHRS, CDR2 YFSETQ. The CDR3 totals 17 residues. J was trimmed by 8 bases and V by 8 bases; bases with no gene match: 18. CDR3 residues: CASPTRDRGFGYEKLFF. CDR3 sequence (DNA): TGCGCCAGTCCCACTCGGGACAGGGGATTCGGATACGAAAAACTGTTTTTT.